This entry features one TCR beta chain sequence. The antigen remains unidentified. The ends lost 0 bases at V and 5 bases at J; junction bases unmatched: 14. CDR3 length: 19 residues. Germline CDR1 reads SGHNT; CDR2 reads YYREEE (reference sequence). Sequencing used immunoSEQ multiplex PCR; TCRdb keeps in-frame clones, though not all of them. The sample shows 65,000 to 75,000 clones, approximately 78% of them seen only once. This sample is part of a study of OX40 agonist ivuxolimab in advanced cancers. Study-wide points: Relative to CD4+ cells, CD8+ T cells on average had more expanded clones.

This receptor was taken from an adult with an advanced solid tumor such as melanoma, head and neck, liver or kidney cancer. This rearrangement joins TRBV5-4 to TRBJ1-4; 9 bases map to TRBD1. Source: CD4+ or CD8+ T cells sorted from blood, taken in a trial of the OX40 agonist ivuxolimab. Written as DNA, the CDR3 is TGTGCCAGCAGCTTGGCTCGGACAGGGGTGCCAACGGGAAATGAAAAACTGTTTTTT. This gives the protein CASSLARTGVPTGNEKLFF. Full variable domain (rest looked up from reference TRBV5-4 and TRBJ1-4): ETGVTQSPTHLIKTRGQQVTLRCSSQSGHNTVSWYQQALGQGPQFIFQYYREEENGRGNFPPRFSGLQFPNYSSELNVNALELDDSALYLCASSLARTGVPTGNEKLFFGSGTQLSVL.